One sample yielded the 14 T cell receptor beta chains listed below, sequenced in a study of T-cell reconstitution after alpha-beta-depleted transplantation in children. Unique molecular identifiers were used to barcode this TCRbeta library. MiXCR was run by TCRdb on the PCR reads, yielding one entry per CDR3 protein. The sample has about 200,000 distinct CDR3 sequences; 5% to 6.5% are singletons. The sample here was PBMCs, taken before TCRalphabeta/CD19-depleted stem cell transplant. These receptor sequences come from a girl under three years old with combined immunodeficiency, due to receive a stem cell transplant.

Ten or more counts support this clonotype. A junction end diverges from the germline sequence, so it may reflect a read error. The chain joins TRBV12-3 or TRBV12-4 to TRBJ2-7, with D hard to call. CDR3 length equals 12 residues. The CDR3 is CASSLYQTGLSF. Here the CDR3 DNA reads TGTGCCAGCAGTTTATATCAAACTGGTTTGAGTTTC.

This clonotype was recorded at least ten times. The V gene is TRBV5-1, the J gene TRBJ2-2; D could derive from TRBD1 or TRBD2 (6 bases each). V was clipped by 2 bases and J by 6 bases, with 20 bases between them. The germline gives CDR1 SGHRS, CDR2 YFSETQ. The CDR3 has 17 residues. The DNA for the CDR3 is TGCGCCAGCAGCTTCGGGGGCCTAGCATCAGGTTCCGGGGAGCTGTTTTTT. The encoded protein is CASSFGGLASGSGELFF.

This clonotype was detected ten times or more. CDR3 sequence: CAFLPAQAASEQFF. The CDR3 coding sequence is TGTGCCTTCCTACCCGCCCAGGCCGCTAGTGAGCAGTTCTTC. The rearrangement uses TRBV7-9 and TRBJ2-1, with unresolved D. Germline loops: CDR1 SEHNR, CDR2 FQNEAQ (reference sequence). This CDR3 contains 14 residues. V lost 11 bases and J lost 9, with 23 bases in between. Filled out from reference TRBV7-9 and TRBJ2-1, the complete variable domain reads DTGVSQNPRHKITKRGQNVTFRCDPISEHNRLYWYRQTLGQGPEFLTYFQNEAQLEKSRLLSDRFSAERPKGSFSTLEIQRTEQGDSAMYLCAFLPAQAASEQFFGPGTRLTVL.

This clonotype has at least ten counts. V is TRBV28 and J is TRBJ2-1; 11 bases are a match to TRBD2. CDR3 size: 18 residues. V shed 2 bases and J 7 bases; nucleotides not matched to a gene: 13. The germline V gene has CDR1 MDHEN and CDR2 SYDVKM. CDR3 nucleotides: TGTGCCAGCAGTTTAACCCTCTTTGTAGCGGGAGGGCCTAATGAGCAGTTCTTC. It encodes CASSLTLFVAGGPNEQFF.

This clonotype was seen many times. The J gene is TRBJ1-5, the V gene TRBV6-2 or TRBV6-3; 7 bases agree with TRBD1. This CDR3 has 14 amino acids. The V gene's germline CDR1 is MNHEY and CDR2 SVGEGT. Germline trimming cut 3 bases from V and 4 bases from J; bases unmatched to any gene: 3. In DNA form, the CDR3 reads TGTGCCAGCAGTTATCGGGACAGTAATCAGCCCCAGCATTTT. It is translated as CASSYRDSNQPQHF.

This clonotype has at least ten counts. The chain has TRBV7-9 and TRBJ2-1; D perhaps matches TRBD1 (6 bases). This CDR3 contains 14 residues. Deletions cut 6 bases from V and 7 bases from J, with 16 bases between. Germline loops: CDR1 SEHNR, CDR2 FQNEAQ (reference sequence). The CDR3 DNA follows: TGTGCCAGCAGTCCTGGACAGCCACGGAATGAGCAGTTCTTC. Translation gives CASSPGQPRNEQFF.

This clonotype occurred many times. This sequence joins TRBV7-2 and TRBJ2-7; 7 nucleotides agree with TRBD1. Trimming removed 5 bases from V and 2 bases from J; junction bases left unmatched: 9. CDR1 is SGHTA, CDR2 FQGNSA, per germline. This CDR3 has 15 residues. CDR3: CASSPAGTETYEQYF. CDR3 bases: TGTGCCAGCAGCCCGGCCGGGACAGAGACCTACGAGCAGTACTTC.

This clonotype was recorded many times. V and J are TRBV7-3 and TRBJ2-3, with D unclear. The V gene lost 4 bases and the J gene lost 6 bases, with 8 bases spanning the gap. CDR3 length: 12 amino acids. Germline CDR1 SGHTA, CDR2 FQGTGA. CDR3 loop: CASSSEPDTQYF. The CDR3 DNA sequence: TGTGCCAGCAGCTCAGAACCCGATACGCAGTATTTT.

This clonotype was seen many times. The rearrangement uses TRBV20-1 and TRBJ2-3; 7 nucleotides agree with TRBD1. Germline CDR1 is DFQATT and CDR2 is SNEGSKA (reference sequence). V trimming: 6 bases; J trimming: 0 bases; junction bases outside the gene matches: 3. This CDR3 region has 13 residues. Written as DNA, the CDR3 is TGCAGTGCCTCAGGGGGTAGCACAGATACGCAGTATTTT. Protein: CSASGGSTDTQYF.

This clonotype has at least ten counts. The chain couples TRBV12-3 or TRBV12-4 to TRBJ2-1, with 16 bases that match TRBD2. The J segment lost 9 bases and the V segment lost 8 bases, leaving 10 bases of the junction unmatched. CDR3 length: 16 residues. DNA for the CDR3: TGTGCCAGCCACTTGGGACTAGCGGGGGGGCCACCTGAGCAGTTCTTC. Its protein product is CASHLGLAGGPPEQFF.

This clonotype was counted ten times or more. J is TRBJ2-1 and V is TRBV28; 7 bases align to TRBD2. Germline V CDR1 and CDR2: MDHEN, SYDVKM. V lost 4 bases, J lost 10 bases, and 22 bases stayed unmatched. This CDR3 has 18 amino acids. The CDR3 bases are TGTGCCAGCAGTTCGGGAACGGGACTAAGAGGAATTTGGGGCGAGCAGTTCTTC. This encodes CASSSGTGLRGIWGEQFF. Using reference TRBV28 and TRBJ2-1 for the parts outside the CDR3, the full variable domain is DVKVTQSSRYLVKRTGEKVFLECVQDMDHENMFWYRQDPGLGLRLIYFSYDVKMKEKGDIPEGYSVSREKKERFSLILESASTNQTSMYLCASSSGTGLRGIWGEQFFGPGTRLTVL.

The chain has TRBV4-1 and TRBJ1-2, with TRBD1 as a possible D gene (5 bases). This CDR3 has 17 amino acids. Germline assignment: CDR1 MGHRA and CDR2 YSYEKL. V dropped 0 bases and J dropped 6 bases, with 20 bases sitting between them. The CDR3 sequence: CASSQEDTSPPWDGYTF. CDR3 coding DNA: TGCGCCAGCAGCCAAGAGGACACCTCCCCCCCATGGGATGGCTACACCTTC.

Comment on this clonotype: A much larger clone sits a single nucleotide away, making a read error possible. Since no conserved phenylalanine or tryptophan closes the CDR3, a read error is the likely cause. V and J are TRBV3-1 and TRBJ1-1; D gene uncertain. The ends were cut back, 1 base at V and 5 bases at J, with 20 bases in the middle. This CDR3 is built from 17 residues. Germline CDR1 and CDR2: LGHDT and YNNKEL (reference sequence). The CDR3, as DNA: TGTGCCAGCAGCCAAGGGAGGAGGACGACTGTGATGACTGAAGCTTTCTGT. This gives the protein CASSQGRRTTVMTEAFC.

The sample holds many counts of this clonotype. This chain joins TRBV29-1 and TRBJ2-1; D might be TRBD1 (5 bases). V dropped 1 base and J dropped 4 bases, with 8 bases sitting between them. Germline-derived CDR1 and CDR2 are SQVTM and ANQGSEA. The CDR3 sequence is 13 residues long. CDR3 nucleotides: TGCAGCGTTGAAGGGGGCTGGTACAATGAGCAGTTCTTC. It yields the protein CSVEGGWYNEQFF.